These 19 T cell receptor beta chains originate from one sample sequenced in a study of T cells in women clearing cervical HPV infection. TCRdb's copy holds only in-frame clones and misses some; the assay was immunoSEQ multiplex PCR. This sample's clone table lists about 16,000 clones. Sequenced material: blood buffy coat. The receptors originated from a woman aged 18 to 75 with a cervical HPV16 infection that either progressed to CIN3+ or cleared (not recorded which).

With respect to this clone: The sequence runs out 3 residues before the end of the CDR3; the remainder is reconstructed from the germline J gene. This sequence joins TRBV12-3 or TRBV12-4 and TRBJ2-1, with 10 bases fitting TRBD2. The CDR3 is 15 amino acids. The V and J ends lost 5 bases and 5 bases, in that order; junction bases with no gene match: 6. The CDR3 DNA, read in part, is TGTGCCAGCAGTCAAATAGCGGGAGGCAACAATGAG. This codes for CASSQIAGGNNE. The CDR3, in full, reads CASSQIAGGNNEQFF.

Worth noting for this clone: The CDR3 end lies 3 residues beyond the end of the read and is filled in from the germline J gene. The gene calls are TRBV18 and TRBJ1-5, with 8 bases lining up with TRBD1. This CDR3 region has 15 residues. V lost 2 bases to trimming and J lost 6 bases; unmatched junction nucleotides: 6. Germline-derived CDR1 and CDR2 are KGHSH and LQKENI. Partial CDR3 DNA: TGTGCCAGCTCACCAGATGCAGGGGGCGGTCAGCCC. It encodes CASSPDAGGGQP. The entire CDR3 sequence reads CASSPDAGGGQPQHF.

Comment on this clone: The sequence runs out 3 residues before the end of the CDR3; the remainder is reconstructed from the germline J gene. The J gene is TRBJ2-7, the V gene TRBV28; the D gene is possibly TRBD1 (5 bases). The CDR3 spans 15 residues. The V and J ends lost 2 bases and 3 bases respectively, with 14 bases between them. From germline, CDR1 is MDHEN and CDR2 SYDVKM. The CDR3 region is CASSLDSQSFYEQYF. The CDR3 bases that were read are TGTGCCAGCAGTTTAGACAGTCAGTCTTTCTACGAG.

Comments on this clone: The read ends 3 residues before the CDR3 terminus; that terminus is restored from the germline J gene. The V and J genes are TRBV11-1 and TRBJ2-7, with D tentatively TRBD1 (6 bases). The germline CDR1 and CDR2 sequences are SGHAT and FQDESV (reference sequence). The V and J ends lost 8 bases and 2 bases respectively, with 16 bases between them. This CDR3 region has 14 residues. CDR3 DNA (partial): TGTGCCAGCCAAAGGGACACTACCACCTACGAG. Translation gives CASQRDTTTYE. In full, the CDR3 reads CASQRDTTTYEQYF.

On this clone: The read terminates 3 residues ahead of where the CDR3 ends, so the germline J gene completes it. The rearrangement uses TRBV6-2 or TRBV6-3 and TRBJ2-5; perhaps TRBD1 as D (6 bases). The CDR3 loop spans 14 amino acids. Germline V gene data show CDR1 as MNHEY and CDR2 as SVGEGT. The V and J ends lost 7 bases and 0 bases respectively, with 12 bases between them. The CDR3 loop is CASTETGYQETQYF. CDR3 DNA, as far as it was read: TGTGCCAGCACTGAAACAGGGTACCAAGAGACC.

Regarding this clone: The missing CDR3 end, 3 residues past where the read stops, is filled in from the germline J gene. This sequence joins TRBV11-2 and TRBJ1-1, with 9 bases lining up with TRBD1. J was trimmed by 5 bases and V by 2 bases; bases with no gene match: 6. Germline loops: CDR1 SGHAT, CDR2 FQNNGV. The CDR3 loop spans 15 amino acids. Partial CDR3 DNA: TGTGCCAGCAGCTTAACCCCCGGGACAGGGACTGAA. It encodes CASSLTPGTGTE. The whole CDR3 is CASSLTPGTGTEAFF.

Notes on this clone: The missing CDR3 end, 3 residues past where the read stops, is filled in from the germline J gene. The chain combines TRBV6-2 or TRBV6-3 with TRBJ1-6; TRBD1 matches at 9 bases. V gave up 5 bases and J gave up 9 bases; unmatched junction bases: 11. This CDR3 comprises 16 residues. The germline V gene encodes CDR1 MNHEY and CDR2 SVGEGT. The CDR3 DNA, read in part, is TGTGCCAGCAGTAACCCCACAGGGGGCGGATCTTCACCC. Its translation is CASSNPTGGGSSP. The full CDR3 sequence reads CASSNPTGGGSSPLHF.

As regards this clone: The CDR3 goes on 3 residues after the read ends, and that part is filled in from the germline J gene. This sequence joins TRBV18 and TRBJ1-2, with 9 bases fitting TRBD1. Germline V gene sequence: CDR1 KGHSH, CDR2 LQKENI. V gave up 4 bases and J gave up 3 bases; unmatched junction bases: 3. The CDR3 contains 14 residues. Partial CDR3 DNA: TGTGCCAGCTCACTTGACAGGGGGGACTATGGC. Translated, it gives CASSLDRGDYG. From start to end, the CDR3 is CASSLDRGDYGYTF.

Concerning this clone: The read terminates 3 residues before the CDR3 end, so the remaining end is supplied by the germline J gene. The chain uses TRBV6-2 or TRBV6-3 and TRBJ2-2, with D tentatively TRBD2 (7 bases). The CDR3 length is 16 residues. CDR1 is MNHEY, CDR2 SVGEGT, per germline. This CDR3 is CASSRRAGATNEKLFF. CDR3 bases read: TGTGCCAGCAGCCGACGCGCGGGGGCAACTAATGAAAAG.

With respect to this clone: The missing CDR3 end, 3 residues past where the read stops, is filled in from the germline J gene. This rearrangement joins TRBV2 to TRBJ1-1, with a tentative D call TRBD1 (5 bases). Germline-derived CDR1 and CDR2 are SNHLY and FYNNEI. This CDR3 region has 14 residues. The DNA read from the CDR3 is TGTGCCAGCAGTGAAGCGGGGACTTACCCGGAA. Translated, it gives CASSEAGTYPE. The entire CDR3 protein reads CASSEAGTYPEAFF.

Turning to this clone: The CDR3 end falls 3 residues outside the read, so it is completed with the germline J gene. The chain links TRBV20-1 to TRBJ1-2; 7 bases are shared with TRBD1. This CDR3 is built from 14 residues. Germline CDR1 reads DFQATT; CDR2 reads SNEGSKA (reference sequence). After removal of 0 bases from V and 7 bases from J, the junction contained 8 bases not matched to a gene. The sequenced CDR3 bases are TGCAGTGCTAGAGATCTGGGCCAGGGGGTTGGC. Translating gives CSARDLGQGVG. The whole CDR3 sequence is CSARDLGQGVGYTF.

As regards this clone: The read finishes 3 residues shy of the CDR3 end, and the germline J gene is used to complete it. The rearrangement joins TRBV5-1 to TRBJ2-5; 9 nucleotides line up with TRBD2. The CDR3 extends over 15 amino acids. With 0 bases clipped from V and 5 bases from J, the junction kept 5 bases outside the gene matches. Germline CDR1 SGHRS, CDR2 YFSETQ. Partial CDR3 DNA: TGCGCCAGCAGCTTGGTAGCGGGAGCGGGGGAGACC. This translates into CASSLVAGAGET. Given in full, the CDR3 is CASSLVAGAGETQYF.

In regard to this clone: The read terminates 3 residues before the CDR3 end, so the remaining end is supplied by the germline J gene. The chain employs TRBV28 and TRBJ2-7; D is possibly TRBD1 or TRBD2 (5 bases each). V lost 7 bases and J lost 6, with 10 bases in between. The CDR3 totals 11 residues. The germline V gene has CDR1 MDHEN and CDR2 SYDVKM. The sequenced CDR3 bases are TGTGCCAGCACGAGGGGTAGCGAG. Translating it yields CASTRGSE. The CDR3, in full, reads CASTRGSEQYF.

Comments on this clone: With the read ending 3 residues before the CDR3 end, the germline J gene is used to fill in that end. The chain joins TRBV2 to TRBJ1-5, with D unclear. Germline loops: CDR1 SNHLY, CDR2 FYNNEI. V was pared by 4 bases and J by 4 bases, with 11 bases between. The CDR3 covers 14 residues. This CDR3 is CASSVEQVNQPQHF. CDR3 DNA (partial): TGTGCCAGCAGTGTTGAGCAGGTTAATCAGCCC. The full variable domain, completed using reference TRBV2 and TRBJ1-5, is EPEVTQTPSHQVTQMGQEVILRCVPISNHLYFYWYRQILGQKVEFLVSFYNNEISEKSEIFDDQFSVERPDGSNFTLKIRSTKLEDSAMYFCASSVEQVNQPQHFGDGTRLSIL.

About this clone: The read terminates 3 residues ahead of where the CDR3 ends, so the germline J gene completes it. The chain uses TRBV7-1 and TRBJ2-3; TRBD2 matches at 10 bases. TRBV7-1 qualifies as an ORF whose function is uncertain. The V and J ends lost 3 bases and 5 bases, in that order; junction bases with no gene match: 26. The CDR3 length is 22 residues. CDR3 DNA, as far as it was read: TGTGCCAGCAGCTCCCCAAACCTAGCGGGAGACGCTCGGATCCCGGCGGGAGATACG. Its translation is CASSSPNLAGDARIPAGDT. The full CDR3 is CASSSPNLAGDARIPAGDTQYF.

For this clone: The CDR3 end is not reached by the read, which stops 3 residues before it; the germline J gene fills it in. The chain links TRBV19 to TRBJ1-1, with D possibly matching TRBD1 (6 bases). This CDR3 has 15 residues. The V gene lost 6 bases and the J gene lost 7 bases, with 21 bases spanning the gap. The germline gives CDR1 LNHDA, CDR2 SQIVND (reference sequence). The sequenced CDR3 bases are TGTGCCAGTAGGCTAGGAGGGCGGGGGGCTGGTGAA. It codes for CASRLGGRGAGE. The whole CDR3 is CASRLGGRGAGEAFF.

CDR3 residues: CASSAGLAGDLQETQYF. Partial CDR3 DNA: TGCGCCAGCAGTGCGGGACTAGCGGGGGACCTCCAAGAGACC. V is TRBV5-1 and J is TRBJ2-5, with 14 bases identical to TRBD2. With the read ending 3 residues before the CDR3 end, the germline J gene is used to fill in that end. V gave up 5 bases and J gave up 1 base; unmatched junction bases: 7. Per the germline V gene, CDR1 is SGHRS and CDR2 is YFSETQ. This CDR3 is built from 17 residues.

With regard to this clone: The CDR3 goes on 3 residues after the read ends, and that part is filled in from the germline J gene. This chain joins TRBV15 and TRBJ2-1; 7 nucleotides match TRBD2. Germline V gene data show CDR1 as LNHNV and CDR2 as YYDKDF (reference sequence). This CDR3 has 16 residues. Germline trimming cut 0 bases from V and 4 bases from J; bases unmatched to any gene: 6. The DNA read from the CDR3 is TGTGCCACCAGCAGAGATAATCGGGGAGGGTACAATGAG. Translating gives CATSRDNRGGYNE. The whole CDR3 protein reads CATSRDNRGGYNEQFF.

Regarding this clone: The read ends 3 residues before the CDR3 terminus; that terminus is restored from the germline J gene. This chain uses TRBV7-6 with TRBJ1-2, with 7 bases matching TRBD1. Trimming cost V 5 bases and J 6 bases; bases outside gene matches: 6. This CDR3 is built from 13 residues. CDR1 and CDR2 (germline): SGHVS, FNYEAQ. The covered CDR3 bases are TGTGCCAGCAGCCCTGACAGGGTCCATGGC. Translating it yields CASSPDRVHG. The entire CDR3 protein is CASSPDRVHGYTF.